Listed below are T cell receptor beta chains from one sample, sequenced in a study of Tregs in tolerant kidney transplant recipients. Repertoires were generated with immunoSEQ multiplex PCR, while TCRdb's copy carries only in-frame clones and drops some. This sample has hundreds of thousands of clones, with 80% to 85% found just once. The sequencing sample was made of CD4+ T cells from blood. The receptor source for this set is a human donor in good health. CDR3s include the opening cysteine and the closing phenylalanine or tryptophan. The order of the fields is D gene, J gene, V gene, clone size, CDR3 DNA, CDR3 protein. A D gene is named only where the DNA matches it firmly. Not every row has a clone size; where given, it reads once, few, many or a size class.

d_gene: NA; j_gene: TRBJ1-4; v_gene: TRBV6-1; abundance: NA; CDR3nt: TGTGCCAGCAGTAGGGGTAATGAAAAACTGTTTTTT; CDR3aa: CASSRGNEKLFF
d_gene: NA; j_gene: TRBJ1-6; v_gene: TRBV6-4; abundance: few; CDR3nt: TGTGCCAGCGGCCAGGGAGGTAATTCACCCCTCCACTTT; CDR3aa: CASGQGGNSPLHF
d_gene: NA; j_gene: TRBJ1-5; v_gene: TRBV6-5; abundance: NA; CDR3nt: TGTGCCAGCAGGTGGGAGCCGGGGGGCAATCAGCCCCAGCATTTT; CDR3aa: CASRWEPGGNQPQHF
d_gene: TRBD1; j_gene: TRBJ1-2; v_gene: TRBV4-1; abundance: NA; CDR3nt: TGCGCCAGCAGCCAATTTTCAACAGGGGTATGGGGCTATGGCTACACCTTC; CDR3aa: CASSQFSTGVWGYGYTF
d_gene: NA; j_gene: TRBJ1-2; v_gene: TRBV19; abundance: NA; CDR3nt: TGTGCCAGTATAGGAGTTGGGGCAGCTTCTAACTATGGCTACACCTTC; CDR3aa: CASIGVGAASNYGYTF
d_gene: TRBD1; j_gene: TRBJ2-7; v_gene: TRBV10-3; abundance: few; CDR3nt: TGTGCCATCAGCCTTGGGACAGGGGGCCTGGAGCAGTACTTC; CDR3aa: CAISLGTGGLEQYF
d_gene: NA; j_gene: TRBJ1-1; v_gene: TRBV29-1; abundance: NA; CDR3nt: TGCAGCGTTGACCTGGGGACAATAAACACTGAAGCTTTCTTT; CDR3aa: CSVDLGTINTEAFF
d_gene: TRBD2; j_gene: TRBJ2-3; v_gene: TRBV7-7; abundance: NA; CDR3nt: TGTGCTAGCAGCTTGGCGGGGGGAAGCACAGATACGCAGTATTTT; CDR3aa: CASSLAGGSTDTQYF
d_gene: NA; j_gene: TRBJ1-1; v_gene: TRBV29-1; abundance: NA; CDR3nt: TGCAGCGTTTCAAATATGAACACTGAAGCTTTCTTT; CDR3aa: CSVSNMNTEAFF
d_gene: NA; j_gene: TRBJ1-3; v_gene: TRBV21-1; abundance: NA; CDR3nt: TGTGCCAGGACCGGGACCGGAGGAAACACCATATATTTT; CDR3aa: CARTGTGGNTIYF
d_gene: TRBD1; j_gene: TRBJ2-7; v_gene: TRBV10-2; abundance: NA; CDR3nt: TGCGCCAGCAGTGAACGCCGGACAGGGAGCTCCTACGAGCAGTACTTC; CDR3aa: CASSERRTGSSYEQYF
d_gene: NA; j_gene: TRBJ2-4; v_gene: TRBV19; abundance: NA; CDR3nt: TGTGCCAGTAGTAAAAGTGGCTTGGCCAAAAACATTCAGTACTTC; CDR3aa: CASSKSGLAKNIQYF
d_gene: NA; j_gene: TRBJ2-6; v_gene: TRBV10-3; abundance: NA; CDR3nt: TGTGCCATCAGCCAGCCAGGGTCGGTAGGGGCCAACGTCCTGACTTTC; CDR3aa: CAISQPGSVGANVLTF
d_gene: TRBD1; j_gene: TRBJ1-3; v_gene: TRBV9; abundance: NA; CDR3nt: TGTGCCAGCAGCGTAGCCCCACAGGGGTTCGCTGGAAACACCATATATTTT; CDR3aa: CASSVAPQGFAGNTIYF
d_gene: NA; j_gene: TRBJ1-3; v_gene: TRBV7-2; abundance: NA; CDR3nt: TGTGCCAGCAGCACCAGGGACGCAGGCCCTGGAAACACCATATATTTT; CDR3aa: CASSTRDAGPGNTIYF
d_gene: NA; j_gene: TRBJ2-5; v_gene: TRBV11-1; abundance: NA; CDR3nt: TGTGCCAGCAGCCCCGGGTCTCAAGAGACCCAGTACTTC; CDR3aa: CASSPGSQETQYF
d_gene: NA; j_gene: TRBJ1-2; v_gene: TRBV6-1; abundance: NA; CDR3nt: TGTGCCAGCAGTGGGGGGGGCTCTAACTATGGCTACACCTTC; CDR3aa: CASSGGGSNYGYTF
d_gene: NA; j_gene: TRBJ1-4; v_gene: TRBV6-1; abundance: NA; CDR3nt: TGTGCCAGCCGACGGGACGGGGGAGAAAAACTGTTTTTT; CDR3aa: CASRRDGGEKLFF
d_gene: NA; j_gene: TRBJ2-7; v_gene: TRBV19; abundance: NA; CDR3nt: TGTGCCAGTAGTGGACTCTCAGGGGAAGGTTCGAGGTACGAGCAGTACTTC; CDR3aa: CASSGLSGEGSRYEQYF
d_gene: NA; j_gene: TRBJ2-1; v_gene: TRBV9; abundance: NA; CDR3nt: TGTGCCAGCGCCAGATCCGGCAATGAGCAGTTCTTC; CDR3aa: CASARSGNEQFF
d_gene: TRBD1; j_gene: TRBJ2-4; v_gene: TRBV6-6; abundance: few; CDR3nt: TGTGCCAGCAGACATACAGGGGAAGCAAACATTCAGTACTTC; CDR3aa: CASRHTGEANIQYF
d_gene: NA; j_gene: TRBJ1-5; v_gene: TRBV27; abundance: NA; CDR3nt: TGTGCCAGCAGTCGTGACAGGTTAAGCAATCAGCCCCAGCATTTT; CDR3aa: CASSRDRLSNQPQHF
d_gene: NA; j_gene: TRBJ2-5; v_gene: TRBV14; abundance: NA; CDR3nt: TGTGCCAGCAGCCACTGGAGGCTCGAGGCCGCCGAAGAGACCCAGTACTTC; CDR3aa: CASSHWRLEAAEETQYF
d_gene: NA; j_gene: TRBJ2-3; v_gene: TRBV27; abundance: once; CDR3nt: TGTGCCAGCAGTCAACGTAGGATGGGCGCAGATACGCAGTATTTT; CDR3aa: CASSQRRMGADTQYF
d_gene: NA; j_gene: TRBJ1-1; v_gene: TRBV10-2; abundance: NA; CDR3nt: TGCGCCAGCAGTGCGCAGGGAGGCACTGAAGCTTTCTTT; CDR3aa: CASSAQGGTEAFF
d_gene: TRBD1; j_gene: TRBJ1-2; v_gene: TRBV6-1; abundance: NA; CDR3nt: TGTGCCAGCAGCAACAGGGGTCGGGGCTACACCTTC; CDR3aa: CASSNRGRGYTF
d_gene: NA; j_gene: TRBJ2-3; v_gene: TRBV7-9; abundance: NA; CDR3nt: TGTGCCAGCGGTAAGGCTAGCGGCACAGATACGCAGTATTTT; CDR3aa: CASGKASGTDTQYF
d_gene: NA; j_gene: TRBJ2-1; v_gene: TRBV19; abundance: NA; CDR3nt: TGTGCCAGTAGTATTAGGCGTACACTGTACAATGAGCAGTTCTTC; CDR3aa: CASSIRRTLYNEQFF
d_gene: TRBD2; j_gene: TRBJ2-7; v_gene: TRBV7-6; abundance: NA; CDR3nt: TGTGCCAGCAGCTTAGGAGCGGGGAGGGCGGGGGAGCAGTACTTC; CDR3aa: CASSLGAGRAGEQYF